The 5 T cell receptor beta chains in this list originate from one sample, sequenced in a study of tumor-infiltrating lymphocytes in primary liver carcinoma. From about 19-30 mg of unsorted bulk tissue, DNA and RNA were co-extracted together. With 500 ng total RNA as template and a constant-region primer, TCR beta cDNA was made. Three nested multiplex PCR rounds, a slightly modified ARM-PCR, produced the libraries for TCR beta. For around 11 cycles apiece, the opening two PCR rounds ran with TRBV1-TRBV30 forward primers and a C-beta reverse primer. TCRdb passed the multiplex PCR reads through MiXCR, listing each CDR3 protein once. The sample has approximately 110,000 distinct CDR3 sequences, 64% seen once. Sequencing was carried out using liver tumor tissue from sampling region 3. Documented subset: tumor region T3, left-lateral pole. Receptor source: an older woman with primary liver carcinoma and hepatitis B virus infection.

This sequence joins TRBV11-2 and TRBJ1-5, with D tentatively TRBD1 (6 bases). The CDR3 loop spans 15 amino acids. Looked up from germline, CDR1 is SGHAT and CDR2 is FQNNGV. V shed 5 bases and J shed 4 bases, with 15 bases lying between them. The CDR3 nucleotides read TGTGCCAGCAGCACGGGGACAAGGAGTAATCAGCCCCAGCATTTT. Translating it yields CASSTGTRSNQPQHF.

This clonotype was seen at least ten times. The chain employs TRBV5-1 and TRBJ1-6; D unclear. The CDR3 length is 11 residues. The germline V gene encodes CDR1 SGHRS and CDR2 YFSETQ. V was trimmed by 0 bases and J by 12 bases, leaving 4 bases between them. CDR3 region: CASSLDGPLHF. The DNA of the CDR3 is TGCGCCAGCAGCTTGGACGGACCCCTCCACTTT.

This chain joins TRBV11-2 and TRBJ2-7; 8 bases match TRBD2. The ends lost 7 bases at V and 7 bases at J; junction bases unmatched: 18. Germline lookup yields CDR1 SGHAT and CDR2 FQNNGV. This CDR3 region has 16 residues. The CDR3 DNA is TGTGCCAGCACGACTCCTGTGCGGGAGGCAATGGGGGAGCAGTACTTC. Encoded protein: CASTTPVREAMGEQYF. Complete variable domain (other parts from reference TRBV11-2 and TRBJ2-7): EAGVAQSPRYKIIEKRQSVAFWCNPISGHATLYWYQQILGQGPKLLIQFQNNGVVDDSQLPKDRFSAERLKGVDSTLKIQPAKLEDSAVYLCASTTPVREAMGEQYFGPGTRLTVT.

The genes are TRBV4-2 and TRBJ2-4; D gene uncertain. Trimming shortened V by 1 base and J by 4 bases, and 17 bases separated the two germline ends. Per germline, CDR1 LGHNA and CDR2 YNFKEQ. The CDR3 is 17 amino acids. The CDR3 loop is CASSQVSRATSKNIQYF. Written as DNA, the CDR3 is TGTGCCAGCAGCCAAGTATCTCGGGCAACGAGTAAAAACATTCAGTACTTC.

This clonotype was seen at least ten times. V gene TRBV6-6 combines with J gene TRBJ1-5; 12 positions agree with TRBD1. Germline loops: CDR1 MNHNY, CDR2 SVGAGI (reference sequence). V lost 0 bases, J lost 6 bases, and 6 bases stayed unmatched. The CDR3 covers 17 residues. Written as DNA, the CDR3 is TGTGCCAGCAGTTACTCGGGACAGGGGGCGACCGGTCAGCCCCAGCATTTT. Translated, it gives CASSYSGQGATGQPQHF.